The 14 T cell receptor beta chains given below trace back to one sample, sequenced in a study of beta chain features in type 1 diabetes. Study-wide findings and caveats: In all four CD4+ subsets, TCRB CDR3 length was significantly, moderately reduced in type 1 diabetes.

These TCRs' antigens remain unknown. Every isolated RNA sample was fully reverse transcribed, so sequencing captured expressed TCRB transcripts. Clones were read by immunoSEQ multiplex PCR, and TCRdb kept only the in-frame ones, dropping some. The data hold roughly 160,000 clones, with about 8% observed a single time. The sample comprised central memory CD4+ T cells from blood. The receptors were sampled from a woman aged 40 to 50 with type 1 diabetes.

The V gene is TRBV7-6, the J gene TRBJ1-1; TRBD1 matches at 7 bases. Germline CDR1 and CDR2: SGHVS and FNYEAQ. V was clipped by 4 bases and J by 8 bases; unmatched bases: 4. This CDR3 contains 12 residues. The CDR3 region is CASSSTGKEAFF. CDR3 nucleotide sequence: TGTGCCAGCAGCTCGACAGGGAAAGAAGCTTTCTTT.

The chain uses TRBV5-6 and TRBJ2-2; D gene ambiguous. The CDR3 runs 17 residues. Germline loops: CDR1 SGHDT, CDR2 YYEEEE. V was cut by 3 bases and J by 5 bases, with 20 bases left in between. CDR3 amino acids: CASSSHLSLGLTGELFF. The CDR3 region has the DNA TGTGCCAGCAGCTCGCACTTATCGCTGGGCCTTACCGGGGAGCTGTTTTTT.

The chain recombines TRBV4-2 with TRBJ1-1, with D unresolved. The V gene's germline CDR1 is LGHNA and CDR2 YNFKEQ. With 1 base removed from V and 4 bases from J, the gap between germline ends came to 10 bases. This CDR3 is built from 14 residues. The CDR3 sequence is CASSQAEATTEAFF. The DNA of the CDR3 is TGTGCCAGCAGCCAAGCAGAAGCGACCACTGAAGCTTTCTTT.

The table lists this clone with many counts. This chain uses TRBV4-1 with TRBJ1-2, with 10 bases identical to TRBD1. This CDR3 has 13 amino acids. CDR1 and CDR2 from the germline V gene are MGHRA and YSYEKL. V lost 4 bases, J lost 8 bases, and 4 bases stayed unmatched. The CDR3 loop reads CASSLGTGDGYTF. The CDR3 bases are TGCGCCAGCAGCCTCGGGACAGGGGACGGCTACACCTTC.

This clone was seen a few times. The chain joins TRBV30 to TRBJ2-1, with 9 bases fitting TRBD1. The CDR3 runs to 12 residues. Germline-derived CDR1 and CDR2 are GTSNPN and SVGIG (reference sequence). Losses at the gene ends were 3 bases for V and 9 bases for J; bases not matched to a gene: 3. The DNA for the CDR3 is TGTGCCTGGAGAGACAGGGGGAGTGAGCAGTTCTTC. Translated, it gives CAWRDRGSEQFF.

This chain joins TRBV5-4 and TRBJ2-5; no firm D call. The germline gives CDR1 SGHNT, CDR2 YYREEE (reference sequence). The V gene lost 3 bases and the J gene lost 0 bases, with 9 bases spanning the gap. The CDR3 consists of 14 residues. CDR3 nucleotide sequence: TGTGCCAGCAGCTCGGTCCAAAACCAAGAGACCCAGTACTTC. Translating it yields CASSSVQNQETQYF.

The V gene is TRBV2, the J gene TRBJ1-2, with D hard to call. V dropped 6 bases and J dropped 8 bases, with 13 bases sitting between them. Germline CDR1 is SNHLY and CDR2 is FYNNEI. The CDR3 covers 12 residues. The CDR3 nucleotides read TGTGCCAGCAGGGGAGAGGGTTGGGGCTACACCTTC. Encoded protein: CASRGEGWGYTF. Complete variable domain (other parts from reference TRBV2 and TRBJ1-2): EPEVTQTPSHQVTQMGQEVILRCVPISNHLYFYWYRQILGQKVEFLVSFYNNEISEKSEIFDDQFSVERPDGSNFTLKIRSTKLEDSAMYFCASRGEGWGYTFGSGTRLTVV.

This rearrangement joins TRBV20-1 to TRBJ2-7; D gene ambiguous. CDR1 DFQATT and CDR2 SNEGSKA come from the germline V gene (reference sequence). The CDR3 runs 11 residues. V was trimmed by 3 bases and J by 4 bases, leaving 7 bases between them. CDR3 bases: TGCAGTGCTAGTCCTATGTACGAGCAGTACTTC. Protein sequence: CSASPMYEQYF.

The V gene is TRBV10-3, the J gene TRBJ2-7; a possible D gene is TRBD2 (6 bases). The CDR3 loop spans 14 amino acids. The germline V gene has CDR1 ENHRY and CDR2 SYGVKD. Trimming removed 10 bases from V and 2 bases from J, with 18 bases in between. CDR3 sequence (DNA): TGTGCCACCGGTGGGACTGGAGTAGCCTACGAGCAGTACTTC. It specifies CATGGTGVAYEQYF.

This clone was counted a few times. This chain joins TRBV11-3 and TRBJ2-1, with a weak D call TRBD2 (6 bases). The V end was cut by 1 base, the J end by 8 bases, with 15 bases between. There are 15 residues in the CDR3. The germline CDR1 and CDR2 sequences are SGHNT and YENEEA. The CDR3 DNA sequence: TGTGCCAGCAGCTTAGGAAGTTCACTAGCCGATGAGCAGTTCTTC. Protein sequence: CASSLGSSLADEQFF.

The V and J genes are TRBV14 and TRBJ2-7, with TRBD1 identical over 9 bases. V lost 1 base and J lost 0; bases outside the gene matches: 7. Germline V gene lookup returns CDR1 SGHDN and CDR2 FVKESK. This CDR3 has 17 amino acids. As DNA, the CDR3 is TGTGCCAGCAGCCAAGTTCCGGGACAGGGAAGCTCCTACGAGCAGTACTTC. Protein sequence: CASSQVPGQGSSYEQYF. Combining the CDR3 with reference TRBV14 and TRBJ2-7 gives the whole variable domain EAGVTQFPSHSVIEKGQTVTLRCDPISGHDNLYWYRRVMGKEIKFLLHFVKESKQDESGMPNNRFLAERTGGTYSTLKVQPAELEDSGVYFCASSQVPGQGSSYEQYFGPGTRLTVT.

This clone was observed a few times. The chain links TRBV7-2 to TRBJ2-1; TRBD2 might be the D (6 bases). The CDR3 is made up of 13 amino acids. The V end lost 0 bases, the J end lost 8 bases, and 8 bases lay between the germline ends. CDR1 and CDR2 from the germline V gene are SGHTA and FQGNSA. CDR3 bases: TGTGCCAGCAGCTTAGCGTGGGGGGATGAGCAGTTCTTC. It specifies CASSLAWGDEQFF.

V is TRBV7-6 and J is TRBJ1-1, with a possible D match to TRBD1 (5 bases). The CDR3 totals 16 residues. V dropped 5 bases and J dropped 4 bases, with 20 bases sitting between them. From germline, CDR1 is SGHVS and CDR2 FNYEAQ. The CDR3 spells CASSPSSQGGGTEAFF. As DNA, the CDR3 is TGTGCCAGCAGCCCGTCCTCTCAGGGCGGCGGCACTGAAGCTTTCTTT.

This clone was observed a few times. The CDR3 loop reads CASSVDSNNSPLHF. The DNA of the CDR3 is TGTGCCAGCAGCGTTGACAGCAATAATTCACCCCTCCACTTT. The V call is TRBV11-3, the J call TRBJ1-6; a possible D gene is TRBD1 (5 bases). CDR1 and CDR2 from the germline V gene are SGHNT and YENEEA. The length of the CDR3 is 14 residues. Trimming cost V 5 bases and J 5 bases, with 10 bases left between them.